These 3 T cell receptor beta chains came from one sample sequenced in a study of human T cells and chemical hapten exposure. One entry per CDR3 protein results from TCRdb running MiXCR on the RACE reads. The profile shows about 180,000 distinct CDR3 sequences, under 35% of them singletons. Stated time point: pre-sensitization, week 0. Treatment described: therapeutic diphenylcyclopropenone sensitization with weekly scalp DPC. Sequencing was performed on whole blood, taken in connection with sensitization to the hapten diphenylcyclopropenone (DPC). The receptors were sampled from a woman aged 25 to 39 with alopecia areata. Some clones in this sample may be carry-over from other donors' samples.

In its sample, this clonotype was seen a few times. The rearrangement joins TRBV20-1 to TRBJ2-7; weak D call: TRBD1 (6 bases). Trimming pared 5 bases from V and 5 bases from J, leaving 16 bases between. The CDR3 contains 13 residues. The germline CDR1 and CDR2 sequences are DFQATT and SNEGSKA (reference sequence). CDR3: CSAGGLWGNEQYF. The CDR3 bases are TGCAGTGCTGGGGGCCTATGGGGCAACGAGCAGTACTTC.

This clonotype appeared many times. The CDR3 loop is CASSLHTASSYNSPLHF. The CDR3, as DNA: TGTGCCAGCAGCTTACATACGGCGAGCTCCTATAATTCACCCCTCCACTTT. The chain carries TRBV7-9 and TRBJ1-6; D uncertain. V lost 2 bases, J lost 0 bases, and 11 bases lay in between. Germline CDR1 SEHNR, CDR2 FQNEAQ (reference sequence). There are 17 residues in the CDR3.

This rearrangement joins TRBV7-2 to TRBJ2-7, with D unclear. The CDR3 spans 13 residues. From germline, CDR1 is SGHTA and CDR2 FQGNSA. V lost 2 bases and J 4 bases, leaving 9 bases between the germline ends. The chain's CDR3 is CASSLSVRYEQYF. Written as DNA, the CDR3 is TGTGCCAGCAGCTTATCAGTGCGTTACGAGCAGTACTTC.